What follows are 16 T cell receptor beta chains derived from one specimen sequenced in a study of tumor-infiltrating lymphocytes in oesophageal squamous cell carcinoma (dated by TCRdb to the mid-2010s). Library prep was done by PCR. Sequencing relied on an Illumina HiSeq 2000. The public reads were reprocessed in TCRdb via fastp at Q25 and MiXCR, keeping in-frame beta chains. CDR3 protein sequences are deduplicated, and each keeps its most common genes and DNA. Here the sample has around 26,000 distinct CDR3 sequences; around 38% occur a single time. The biggest ten clones account for roughly 23% of the sample. Sequenced material: esophageal tumor tissue. The origin of the receptors is a male donor with esophageal squamous cell carcinoma.

By frequency in the sample, this clonotype is medium-sized. The rearrangement joins TRBV7-8 to TRBJ1-2; D is unclear. V was clipped by 5 bases and J by 5 bases, with 15 bases between them. CDR1 SGHVS and CDR2 FQNEAQ come from the germline V gene. The length of the CDR3 is 14 residues. CDR3 residues: CASSLSNSGYGYTF. The CDR3 coding sequence is TGTGCCAGCAGCCTAAGTAATTCGGGGTATGGCTACACCTTC. Supplemented by reference TRBV7-8 and TRBJ1-2, the full variable domain reads GAGVSQSPRYKVAKRGQDVALRCDPISGHVSLFWYQQALGQGPEFLTYFQNEAQLDKSGLPSDRFFAERPEGSVSTLKIQRTQQEDSAVYLCASSLSNSGYGYTFGSGTRLTVV.

The table lists this clonotype with many counts. The V call is TRBV28, the J call TRBJ2-1; 10 bases line up with TRBD2. J lost 0 bases, V lost 1 base, and 12 bases had no gene match. This CDR3 is 20 amino acids long. Per germline, CDR1 MDHEN and CDR2 SYDVKM. Here the CDR3 DNA reads TGTGCCAGCAGTTTATCCGCGACTAGCGGGTGGAGAAGCTCCTACAATGAGCAGTTCTTC. Translation: CASSLSATSGWRSSYNEQFF. Variable domain in full (rest from reference TRBV28 and TRBJ2-1): DVKVTQSSRYLVKRTGEKVFLECVQDMDHENMFWYRQDPGLGLRLIYFSYDVKMKEKGDIPEGYSVSREKKERFSLILESASTNQTSMYLCASSLSATSGWRSSYNEQFFGPGTRLTVL.

On this clonotype itself: A much larger clone sits a single nucleotide away, making a read error possible. The chain couples TRBV5-1 to TRBJ2-3; D might be TRBD2 (5 bases). Trimming removed 0 bases from V and 14 bases from J, with 25 bases in between. Per germline, CDR1 SGHRS and CDR2 YFSETQ. This CDR3 is 16 amino acids long. The CDR3 loop reads CASSLVLVASFGELYF. The CDR3 region has the DNA TGCGCCAGCAGCTTGGTACTAGTCGCTTCCTTCGGGGAGCTGTATTTT.

This clonotype was seen many times. The V gene is TRBV11-3, the J gene TRBJ2-1; D may be TRBD1 (6 bases). Trimming cost V 5 bases and J 9 bases, with 11 bases left between them. The germline gives CDR1 SGHNT, CDR2 YENEEA. This CDR3 is 12 amino acids long. CDR3 nucleotide sequence: TGTGCCAGCAGCGTGACAGGTGGTGAGCAGTTCTTC. Amino acid sequence: CASSVTGGEQFF. Full variable domain (remainder filled in from reference TRBV11-3 and TRBJ2-1): EAGVVQSPRYKIIEKKQPVAFWCNPISGHNTLYWYLQNLGQGPELLIRYENEEAVDDSQLPKDRFSAERLKGVDSTLKIQPAELGDSAVYLCASSVTGGEQFFGPGTRLTVL.

This clonotype was picked up many times. V usage is TRBV6-1 and J usage is TRBJ2-7; 9 nucleotides line up with TRBD2. CDR3 length: 15 residues. V was pared by 7 bases and J by 7 bases, with 14 bases of the junction left unmatched. Germline V gene lookup returns CDR1 MNHNS and CDR2 SASEGT. CDR3 in amino acids: CASTLRGGRAREQYF. DNA of the CDR3: TGTGCCAGCACCCTACGAGGCGGGAGGGCCCGAGAGCAGTACTTC.

This clonotype counts as medium-sized (0.01 to 0.1%). This chain joins TRBV12-3 or TRBV12-4 and TRBJ2-7; D gene uncertain. This CDR3 is 14 amino acids long. Between the trimmed V and J ends, which lost 1 base and 3 bases, there was a span of 10 bases. CDR3 loop: CASSLGVLSYEQYF. The CDR3, as DNA: TGTGCCAGCAGTTTAGGGGTTCTTAGCTACGAGCAGTACTTC.

As regards this clonotype: Being one base from a much bigger clone, this may be a read error. The chain recombines TRBV24-1 with TRBJ2-1; 7 nucleotides line up with TRBD1. The CDR3 runs to 12 residues. Per the germline V gene, CDR1 is KGHDR and CDR2 is SFDVKD. Trimming cost V 9 bases and J 10 bases; bases outside gene matches: 8. The CDR3 here is CATGDSAYEQFF. CDR3 sequence (DNA): TGTGCCACCGGGGACAGCGCCTACGAGCAGTTCTTC.

The genes are TRBV7-8 and TRBJ2-1; D ambiguous. The end of the DNA fits TRBJ2-7 better, so the J call may be wrong. Germline values: CDR1 SGHVS, CDR2 FQNEAQ. This CDR3 region has 15 residues. The CDR3 here is CAIKGASLSYNEQYF. The CDR3 DNA is TGTGCCATCAAGGGTGCGTCTCTCTCCTACAATGAGCAGTACTTC.

With respect to this clonotype: As the CDR3 is not closed by the conserved phenylalanine or tryptophan, this likely results from a read error. The DNA is omitted, as the CDR3 cannot be located on it reliably, and the CDR3 follows TCRdb's listing. This rearrangement joins TRBV12-5 to TRBJ2-5; the D call TRBD1 from the table was never checked on the DNA. The germline V gene has CDR1 LGHNT and CDR2 FRNRAP. The CDR3 is 20 residues long, ends included. The CDR3 spells CASGLVHREAPLVHPSTLGT.

Comment on this clonotype: No conserved phenylalanine or tryptophan is present at the end of the CDR3, so a read error is the likely explanation. The limits of the CDR3 on the DNA are not certain, so only TCRdb's listed CDR3 is given. The gene calls are TRBV25-1 and TRBJ2-5. The CDR3 totals 13 residues, both ends included. From germline, CDR1 is MGHDK and CDR2 SYGVNS. CDR3 residues: CASSWNYGYTFGS.

On this clonotype: A much larger clone differs by one base, so this may be a read error. This sequence joins TRBV5-1 and TRBJ2-5; TRBD2 agrees at 7 bases. The J call may be incorrect, as the DNA end agrees better with TRBJ2-1. This CDR3 is 15 amino acids long. Germline assignment: CDR1 SGHRS and CDR2 YFSETQ. The CDR3 is CASSLAGGTGHEQFF. The DNA for the CDR3 is TGCGCCAGCAGCTTGGCCGGGGGGACTGGACATGAGCAGTTCTTC.

This clonotype was counted a few times. A read error is possible here, since a much larger clone lies one base away. The V call is TRBV6-1, the J call TRBJ2-3; D may be TRBD2 (6 bases). The CDR3 runs 14 residues. The V gene lost 6 bases and the J gene lost 14 bases, with 24 bases spanning the gap. CDR1 is MNHNS and CDR2 is SASEGT in the germline V gene. The CDR3 region is CASRAGPSEGELYF. The CDR3 bases are TGTGCCAGCAGGGCGGGACCCTCGGAAGGGGAGCTGTATTTT.

The chain carries TRBV9 and TRBJ2-5; possibly TRBD2 for D (5 bases). V was pared by 0 bases and J by 7 bases, with 10 bases between. This CDR3 has 13 residues. Germline V gene sequence: CDR1 SGDLS, CDR2 YYNGEE. CDR3 in amino acids: CASSVGPAGTQYF. CDR3 nucleotides: TGTGCCAGCAGCGTAGGGCCGGCGGGGACCCAGTACTTC.

In this sample, this clonotype turned up many times. CDR3: CASSPGQGVYNEQFF. The CDR3 region has the DNA TGTGCCAGCAGCCCGGGACAGGGGGTGTACAATGAGCAGTTCTTC. The V gene is TRBV5-6, the J gene TRBJ2-1; 11 bases map to TRBD1. Germline CDR1 is SGHDT and CDR2 is YYEEEE. V lost 4 bases to trimming and J lost 4 bases; unmatched junction nucleotides: 4. This CDR3 comprises 15 residues.

CDR3 loop: CASNRLAGYEQYF. The DNA of the CDR3 is TGTGCCAGCAACCGACTAGCGGGCTACGAGCAGTACTTC. The gene calls are TRBV28 and TRBJ2-1; 10 nucleotides align to TRBD2. The J call may be wrong; the DNA end is better matched by TRBJ2-7. This CDR3 spans 13 amino acids. CDR1 MDHEN and CDR2 SYDVKM come from the germline V gene.

V gene TRBV7-6 combines with J gene TRBJ1-1; no clear D gene. Germline CDR1 SGHVS, CDR2 FNYEAQ. Trimming left V 4 bases short and J 3 bases short, with 9 bases between. The CDR3 runs 13 residues. The CDR3 coding sequence is TGTGCCAGCAGCTCCGTTGGGGACACTGAAGCTTTCTTT. Residues: CASSSVGDTEAFF.